This entry lists 32 T cell receptor beta chains sequenced from one sample in a study of T cells in localized non-small cell lung cancer. Sequencing used immunoSEQ multiplex PCR; TCRdb keeps in-frame clones, though not all of them. The repertoire consists of approximately 150,000 clones, with around 89% occurring once and the leading ten covering over 1.5%. Here the sequenced sample was peripheral blood, taken before any cancer treatment. Receptors originate from a female donor aged 60 or older with stage I lung adenocarcinoma.

This chain links TRBV29-1 with TRBJ1-2; D is possibly TRBD1 (6 bases). The CDR3 totals 12 residues. Per the germline V gene, CDR1 is SQVTM and CDR2 is ANQGSEA. V gave up 4 bases and J gave up 8 bases, with 14 bases separating them. The DNA of the CDR3 is TGCAGCGTTGGGGAGGGGCAGGGGGGCTACACCTTC. Translated, it gives CSVGEGQGGYTF.

The chain uses TRBV2 and TRBJ2-3; no firm D call. CDR3 length: 15 amino acids. Germline CDR1 SNHLY, CDR2 FYNNEI. V was shortened by 5 bases and J by 0 bases, with 12 bases between the two germline ends. This CDR3 is CASSLKGGSTDTQYF. DNA for the CDR3: TGTGCCAGCAGTCTAAAGGGCGGAAGCACAGATACGCAGTATTTT.

This clone was counted only a few times. The chain is built from TRBV2 and TRBJ2-7; D perhaps matches TRBD2 (5 bases). The germline gives CDR1 SNHLY, CDR2 FYNNEI. V was cut by 6 bases and J by 4 bases, with 16 bases left in between. This CDR3 is 14 amino acids long. This chain's CDR3 is CASRSGGSKYEQYF. The CDR3 coding sequence is TGTGCCAGCAGATCGGGTGGGAGTAAGTACGAGCAGTACTTC.

The CDR3 coding sequence is TGCAGCGGCACTAGCGGGAGTAACACCGGGGAGCTGTTTTTT. Translation gives CSGTSGSNTGELFF. The gene calls are TRBV29-1 and TRBJ2-2; 11 nucleotides align to TRBD2. CDR1 SQVTM and CDR2 ANQGSEA come from the germline V gene. This CDR3 has 14 amino acids. The junction had 3 bases not matched to a gene; V was cut back by 7 bases and J by 2 bases.

This clone was seen a few times. This chain connects TRBV14 to TRBJ2-2; D unresolved. Germline CDR1 and CDR2: SGHDN and FVKESK. Trimming pared 4 bases from V and 6 bases from J, leaving 12 bases between. The CDR3 has 14 residues. CDR3: CASSPPLVAGELFF. DNA for the CDR3: TGTGCCAGCAGCCCACCTCTAGTTGCCGGGGAGCTGTTTTTT. The full variable domain, with the rest looked up from reference TRBV14 and TRBJ2-2, is EAGVTQFPSHSVIEKGQTVTLRCDPISGHDNLYWYRRVMGKEIKFLLHFVKESKQDESGMPNNRFLAERTGGTYSTLKVQPAELEDSGVYFCASSPPLVAGELFFGEGSRLTVL.

The chain recombines TRBV2 with TRBJ2-3; 8 nucleotides agree with TRBD2. J gave up 0 bases and V 4 bases, and 12 bases lay outside the gene matches. CDR1 SNHLY and CDR2 FYNNEI come from the germline V gene. The CDR3 spans 18 residues. The CDR3 sequence: CASSVIAGRIKSTDTQYF. The CDR3 nucleotides are TGTGCCAGCAGTGTAATAGCGGGGAGGATCAAAAGCACAGATACGCAGTATTTT. Combining the CDR3 with reference TRBV2 and TRBJ2-3 gives the whole variable domain EPEVTQTPSHQVTQMGQEVILRCVPISNHLYFYWYRQILGQKVEFLVSFYNNEISEKSEIFDDQFSVERPDGSNFTLKIRSTKLEDSAMYFCASSVIAGRIKSTDTQYFGPGTRLTVL.

This clone has a single count. The chain employs TRBV6-5 and TRBJ1-2; D call uncertain. This CDR3 spans 14 amino acids. Germline assignment: CDR1 MNHEY and CDR2 SVGAGI. V lost 0 bases to trimming and J lost 4 bases, with 9 bases between them. CDR3 coding DNA: TGTGCCAGCAGTTACTCCGACGCCAGCTATGGCTACACCTTC. Translation: CASSYSDASYGYTF.

This clone was detected only a few times. The sample has other DNA sequences that encode this CDR3 too. V and J are TRBV15 and TRBJ2-3; no clear D gene. Germline CDR1 LNHNV, CDR2 YYDKDF (reference sequence). The CDR3 is 14 residues long. The V end was cut by 1 base, the J end by 0 bases, with 5 bases between. The CDR3 reads CATSRGGSTDTQYF. The CDR3 region has the DNA TGTGCCACCAGCAGAGGGGGTAGCACAGATACGCAGTATTTT.

This clone was seen once. The CDR3 DNA follows: TGTGCCAGCAGCTTAGTAATAGGGACACAGAACACTGAAGCTTTCTTT. Translation gives CASSLVIGTQNTEAFF. The rearrangement uses TRBV7-2 and TRBJ1-1, with a tentative D call TRBD1 (6 bases). The CDR3 sequence is 16 residues long. The germline V gene has CDR1 SGHTA and CDR2 FQGNSA. Trimming left V 1 base short and J 1 base short, with 13 bases between.

The CDR3 nucleotides read TGTGCCAGCAGCTTGGGCAGGGGATGGACTGAAGCTTTCTTT. Protein product: CASSLGRGWTEAFF. The chain uses TRBV5-8 and TRBJ1-1; D might be TRBD1 (6 bases). Trimming removed 0 bases at V and 5 bases at J, with 11 bases between. CDR1 and CDR2 from the germline V gene are SGHTS and YDEGEE. The CDR3 runs 14 residues.

This clone was picked up a small number of times. The CDR3 loop reads CASSLGPSATEAFF. CDR3 DNA: TGTGCCAGCAGCTTGGGACCGTCGGCCACTGAAGCTTTCTTT. This chain uses TRBV5-6 with TRBJ1-1; D gene uncertain. This CDR3 region has 14 residues. The germline V gene encodes CDR1 SGHDT and CDR2 YYEEEE. Trimming stripped 0 bases from V and 4 bases from J, with 10 bases between.

The chain has TRBV28 and TRBJ2-1; D is tentatively TRBD1 or TRBD2 (5 bases each). V gave up 3 bases and J gave up 0 bases, with 12 bases separating them. Germline values: CDR1 MDHEN, CDR2 SYDVKM. The CDR3 consists of 16 residues. The CDR3 loop reads CASSFLGPSSYNEQFF. CDR3 coding DNA: TGTGCCAGCAGTTTCCTGGGACCTAGCTCCTACAATGAGCAGTTCTTC.

The V and J genes are TRBV27 and TRBJ1-5; D is unresolved. CDR3 length: 13 residues. The ends were cut back, 3 bases at V and 7 bases at J, with 10 bases in the middle. The germline gives CDR1 MNHEY, CDR2 SMNVEV (reference sequence). CDR3 residues: CASSFTSGQPQHF. In DNA, the CDR3 is TGTGCCAGCAGTTTCACCTCGGGCCAGCCCCAGCATTTT.

The chain recombines TRBV19 with TRBJ2-2; 9 positions match TRBD1. The length of the CDR3 is 15 residues. Looked up from germline, CDR1 is LNHDA and CDR2 is SQIVND (reference sequence). V trimming: 9 bases; J trimming: 1 base; junction bases outside the gene matches: 6. CDR3 protein: CASNDRGVNTGELFF. The CDR3 coding sequence is TGTGCCAGCAATGACAGGGGGGTGAACACCGGGGAGCTGTTTTTT. Looking up the rest from reference TRBV19 and TRBJ2-2 gives the full variable domain: DGGITQSPKYLFRKEGQNVTLSCEQNLNHDAMYWYRQDPGQGLRLIYYSQIVNDFQKGDIAEGYSVSREKKESFPLTVTSAQKNPTAFYLCASNDRGVNTGELFFGEGSRLTVL.

The chain carries TRBV5-1 and TRBJ1-4, with D unclear. The length of the CDR3 is 14 residues. Trimming took off 0 bases at V and 5 bases at J, with 8 bases between the two ends. Germline assignment: CDR1 SGHRS and CDR2 YFSETQ. CDR3 sequence (DNA): TGCGCCAGCAGCTTGGTGACGGGGAATGAAAAACTGTTTTTT. Translation gives CASSLVTGNEKLFF.

The chain links TRBV5-1 to TRBJ2-7; D tentatively reads TRBD1 or TRBD2 (7 bases each). The V and J ends lost 0 bases and 5 bases respectively, with 12 bases between them. Germline V gives CDR1 SGHRS, CDR2 YFSETQ. CDR3 length equals 14 residues. CDR3 DNA sequence: TGCGCCAGCAGCTTGGACAGGGGAGGGAACGAGCAGTACTTC. This codes for CASSLDRGGNEQYF. Supplemented by reference TRBV5-1 and TRBJ2-7, the full variable domain reads KAGVTQTPRYLIKTRGQQVTLSCSPISGHRSVSWYQQTPGQGLQFLFEYFSETQRNKGNFPGRFSGRQFSNSRSEMNVSTLELGDSALYLCASSLDRGGNEQYFGPGTRLTVT.

The chain uses TRBV28 and TRBJ2-7; maybe TRBD2 (5 bases). The germline V gene has CDR1 MDHEN and CDR2 SYDVKM. Trimming left V 5 bases short and J 4 bases short, with 15 bases between. The CDR3 contains 14 residues. The DNA for the CDR3 is TGTGCCAGCAGTCCCGCATGGGAGCGGTACGAGCAGTACTTC. Amino acids: CASSPAWERYEQYF.

The chain recombines TRBV5-8 with TRBJ1-5; possibly TRBD1 for D (6 bases). The germline V and J ends were trimmed by 4 bases and 8 bases, with 19 bases remaining between them. Germline-derived CDR1 and CDR2 are SGHTS and YDEGEE. This CDR3 is 15 amino acids long. CDR3 protein: CASSDGRGASEPQHF. CDR3 sequence (DNA): TGTGCCAGCAGCGACGGACGGGGGGCCAGCGAGCCCCAGCATTTT.

V usage is TRBV5-4 and J usage is TRBJ2-7, with TRBD2 as a possible D gene (6 bases). CDR3 length: 12 residues. Trimming shortened V by 4 bases and J by 3 bases, and 8 bases separated the two germline ends. CDR1 and CDR2 (germline): SGHNT, YYREEE (reference sequence). The chain's CDR3 is CASSPGGYEQYF. CDR3 in DNA: TGTGCCAGCAGCCCCGGGGGCTACGAGCAGTACTTC.

The V gene is TRBV5-1, the J gene TRBJ2-3, with D perhaps TRBD1 (6 bases). Germline loops: CDR1 SGHRS, CDR2 YFSETQ. This CDR3 has 16 amino acids. Trimming removed 2 bases from V and 4 bases from J, with 17 bases in between. DNA of the CDR3: TGCGCCAGCAGCTTATTGGGGGCAGGGCAGTCAGATACGCAGTATTTT. It specifies CASSLLGAGQSDTQYF.

The chain joins TRBV6-6 to TRBJ2-1; 7 bases fit TRBD1. The CDR3 is 11 residues long. The germline CDR1 and CDR2 sequences are MNHNY and SVGAGI (reference sequence). After removal of 2 bases from V and 13 bases from J, the junction contained 2 bases not matched to a gene. The CDR3 loop reads CASSYGTDQFF. The CDR3 nucleotides read TGTGCCAGCAGTTACGGGACAGATCAGTTCTTC.

The CDR3 DNA is TGTGCCACCCAACCAAAGAGCTCCTACAATGAGCAGTTCTTC. This sequence encodes CATQPKSSYNEQFF. The rearrangement links TRBV2 to TRBJ2-1; D not resolved. V gave up 10 bases and J gave up 0 bases, with 13 bases separating them. This CDR3 is 14 amino acids long. From germline, CDR1 is SNHLY and CDR2 FYNNEI. The full variable domain, rest sourced from reference TRBV2 and TRBJ2-1, is EPEVTQTPSHQVTQMGQEVILRCVPISNHLYFYWYRQILGQKVEFLVSFYNNEISEKSEIFDDQFSVERPDGSNFTLKIRSTKLEDSAMYFCATQPKSSYNEQFFGPGTRLTVL.

The chain uses TRBV18 and TRBJ2-7; D is possibly TRBD1 or TRBD2 (5 bases each). The CDR3 contains 16 residues. The ends were cut back, 4 bases at V and 6 bases at J, with 22 bases in the middle. The germline V gene encodes CDR1 KGHSH and CDR2 LQKENI. Written as DNA, the CDR3 is TGTGCCAGCTCACTTATGAGGGGACCGCGTTCGGGCGAGCAGTACTTC. Protein: CASSLMRGPRSGEQYF. Filled out from reference TRBV18 and TRBJ2-7, the complete variable domain reads NAGVMQNPRHLVRRRGQEARLRCSPMKGHSHVYWYRQLPEEGLKFMVYLQKENIIDESGMPKERFSAEFPKEGPSILRIQQVVRGDSAAYFCASSLMRGPRSGEQYFGPGTRLTVT.

V is TRBV29-1 and J is TRBJ2-3, with D perhaps matching TRBD2 (5 bases). This CDR3 has 13 residues. In germline, CDR1 is SQVTM, CDR2 ANQGSEA. Trimming shortened V by 2 bases and J by 4 bases, and 10 bases separated the two germline ends. CDR3 DNA sequence: TGCAGCGTTGAATCCGGGGAAGCAGATACGCAGTATTTT. As protein: CSVESGEADTQYF.

This clone has only a few counts. The chain recombines TRBV10-3 with TRBJ1-4; 10 bases agree with TRBD1. The ends lost 10 bases at V and 6 bases at J; junction bases unmatched: 8. The CDR3 totals 14 residues. The germline V gene has CDR1 ENHRY and CDR2 SYGVKD. The CDR3 sequence is CATKRTGGYEKLFF. The CDR3 DNA reads TGTGCCACCAAACGGACAGGGGGTTATGAAAAACTGTTTTTT.

This chain joins TRBV4-1 and TRBJ1-5; TRBD1 matches at 7 bases. The CDR3 is made up of 16 amino acids. CDR1 and CDR2 from the germline V gene are MGHRA and YSYEKL. J was trimmed by 11 bases and V by 0 bases; bases with no gene match: 13. CDR3 protein: CASSQEAGTVPRAQHF. CDR3 DNA: TGCGCCAGCAGCCAAGAGGCGGGGACAGTGCCTAGGGCCCAGCATTTT.

This chain connects TRBV9 to TRBJ2-3; maybe TRBD2 (5 bases). Germline CDR1 and CDR2: SGDLS and YYNGEE. V lost 5 bases and J lost 4, with 5 bases in between. CDR3 length: 11 amino acids. CDR3 loop: CASRRADTQYF. CDR3 bases: TGTGCCAGCAGGAGGGCAGATACGCAGTATTTT.

The chain uses TRBV20-1 and TRBJ2-4; no firm D call. This CDR3 comprises 11 residues. Trimming pared 1 base from V and 10 bases from J, leaving 8 bases between. Germline V gene data show CDR1 as DFQATT and CDR2 as SNEGSKA (reference sequence). The CDR3 DNA reads TGCAGTGCTAGAGGGTTAGGGATTCAGTACTTC. Encoded protein: CSARGLGIQYF.

The chain combines TRBV5-1 with TRBJ2-7; 8 nucleotides line up with TRBD1. Germline lookup yields CDR1 SGHRS and CDR2 YFSETQ. J was trimmed by 0 bases and V by 0 bases; bases with no gene match: 5. The length of the CDR3 is 16 residues. The chain's CDR3 is CASSLGRTGSSYEQYF. The CDR3 DNA sequence: TGCGCCAGCAGCTTGGGAAGGACAGGGAGCTCCTACGAGCAGTACTTC.

This clone was found once. This chain connects TRBV2 to TRBJ2-1, with TRBD2 matching over 10 bases. Trimming cost V 8 bases and J 8 bases; bases outside gene matches: 6. CDR3 length: 13 amino acids. Germline CDR1 reads SNHLY; CDR2 reads FYNNEI. The CDR3 is CASVAGGGDEQFF. CDR3 DNA sequence: TGTGCCAGCGTAGCGGGAGGAGGGGATGAGCAGTTCTTC. The complete variable domain, with remaining parts taken from reference TRBV2 and TRBJ2-1, reads EPEVTQTPSHQVTQMGQEVILRCVPISNHLYFYWYRQILGQKVEFLVSFYNNEISEKSEIFDDQFSVERPDGSNFTLKIRSTKLEDSAMYFCASVAGGGDEQFFGPGTRLTVL.

V is TRBV27 and J is TRBJ2-3; 10 nucleotides match TRBD2. Per germline, CDR1 MNHEY and CDR2 SMNVEV (reference sequence). The CDR3 extends over 16 amino acids. Trimming at V came to 6 bases and at J to 3 bases, leaving 9 bases not matched to a gene. CDR3: CASSTLAGGPTDTQYF. The CDR3 DNA is TGTGCCAGCAGCACATTAGCGGGAGGACCAACAGATACGCAGTATTTT.

A single count supports this clone. The V and J genes are TRBV2 and TRBJ2-7; perhaps TRBD2 as D (5 bases). The CDR3 has 14 residues. V lost 7 bases, J lost 2 bases, and 15 bases lay in between. The V gene's germline CDR1 is SNHLY and CDR2 FYNNEI. The CDR3 loop is CASNIPAVTYEQYF. CDR3 sequence (DNA): TGTGCCAGCAATATACCAGCGGTGACCTACGAGCAGTACTTC.